These 4 T cell receptor beta chains were all obtained from the same sample, sequenced in a study of CXCR3-negative and CXCR3-positive naive CD8 T cells. Study-level points and caveats: Hydrophobicity of TRB CDR3s was greater in CXCR3-positive naive cells than in CXCR3-negative naive cells.

All TRB cDNA libraries came from 5' RACE performed with UMI labels. Reprocessing the 5' RACE reads, TCRdb reports a single entry for every CDR3 protein and omits DNA. This sample contains roughly 110,000 distinct CDR3 sequences. These receptors lack a known antigen. Input material: naive CXCR3+ CD8+ T cells from blood. Subset meaning: CD45RO-CCR7+CD27+CD95- naive CD8+ T cells expressing CXCR3 (TNR3+). The source of these receptors is a human donor in good health. Some clones in this sample may be carry-over from other donors' samples.

This chain uses TRBV20-1 with TRBJ1-3; the TCRdb call, TRBD1, lacks DNA for checking. CDR1 is DFQATT, CDR2 SNEGSKA, per germline (reference sequence). The CDR3 is 15 amino acids. The CDR3 sequence is CSARLTGKSGNTIYF.

The chain employs TRBV7-6 and TRBJ2-1; TCRdb lists TRBD1, though no DNA is available to test this call. This CDR3 spans 16 amino acids. Germline V gene sequence: CDR1 SGHVS, CDR2 FNYEAQ. The CDR3 spells CASSGQGVGSYNEQFF.

V gene TRBV29-1 combines with J gene TRBJ1-1; the TRBD1 assignment by TCRdb is unverifiable without DNA. Germline V gives CDR1 SQVTM, CDR2 ANQGSEA. The length of the CDR3 is 12 residues. The CDR3 spells CSVAGGNTEAFF.

The rearrangement links TRBV7-4 to TRBJ2-5; TCRdb returns TRBD1, unconfirmable since there is no DNA. The CDR3 spans 15 residues. In germline, CDR1 is SGHVT, CDR2 SQSDAQ. The CDR3 spells CASSSYRGRGETQYF.